This record looks at one T cell receptor (beta chain) sequence and its context. Its matching antigen is unknown. Germline V gene lookup returns CDR1 DFQATT and CDR2 SNEGSKA (reference sequence). Trimming took 4 bases from V and 6 from J; bases not matched to a gene: 8. CDR3 length equals 13 residues. The sample originates from a study of identical twins. Study outcomes and limitations: Twins showed weaker excess sharing in their beta out-of-frame sequences.

TCRdb ran MiXCR on the 5' RACE reads and lists one entry per CDR3 protein. The sample includes some 690,000 distinct CDR3 sequences, about 20% of them seen just once. The same sample was also studied in work on T cells expressing NK-cell markers. From that paper: The study found dominant NKG2C+ clonotypes at about 1.0-7.5% of CD8+ T cells in five or six donors.

V is TRBV20-1 and J is TRBJ2-7, with 8 bases lining up with TRBD2. The material sequenced was PBMCs. The clonotype originates from a woman under 30 in good health. DNA for the CDR3: TGCAGTGCTATTAGCGGGGTCCTCGGCGAGCAGTACTTC. Residues: CSAISGVLGEQYF.